This TCR beta chain was documented in a study of cytomegalovirus exposure and HLA in healthy donors. Study conclusions and caveats: Overall, approximately 150 TCR beta chains were annotated as cytomegalovirus-associated. Serostatus for CMV was the only available immune exposure information.

In the PCR, 60 Vbeta and 13 Jbeta primers were used. Repertoires were generated with immunoSEQ multiplex PCR, while TCRdb's copy carries only in-frame clones and drops some. Here the sample spans around 220,000 clones, 65% to 80% being singletons. The germline gives CDR1 SGHRS, CDR2 YFSETQ. The CDR3 length is 15 residues. J gave up 2 bases and V 5 bases, and 6 bases lay outside the gene matches. Details on this clone: Its antigen remains unidentified.

This clonotype originated in a girl aged 2-10 years in good health and CMV-seronegative. Sequencing input: PBMCs. The chain combines TRBV5-1 with TRBJ2-2; 7 nucleotides align to TRBD2. The CDR3 is CASRIPGLNTGELFF. In DNA, the CDR3 is TGCGCCAGCAGAATTCCGGGACTAAACACCGGGGAGCTGTTTTTT. Looking up the rest from reference TRBV5-1 and TRBJ2-2 gives the full variable domain: KAGVTQTPRYLIKTRGQQVTLSCSPISGHRSVSWYQQTPGQGLQFLFEYFSETQRNKGNFPGRFSGRQFSNSRSEMNVSTLELGDSALYLCASRIPGLNTGELFFGEGSRLTVL.